The 30 T cell receptor beta chains below come from one sample, sequenced in a study of blood T cell repertoires in COVID-19. Clones were sequenced by immunoSEQ multiplex PCR, and TCRdb holds only the in-frame ones, with some missing. The table lists around 380,000 clones, more than 65% of them singletons, with roughly 1.1% in the top ten. Sequences were obtained from peripheral blood. These receptors came from a human donor with acute or convalescent COVID-19. The donor label of this sample is uncertain.

The chain carries TRBV18 and TRBJ1-1, with 12 bases aligning to TRBD1. From germline, CDR1 is KGHSH and CDR2 LQKENI. The CDR3 runs 15 residues. V was pared by 4 bases and J by 7 bases, with 7 bases of the junction left unmatched. As DNA, the CDR3 is TGTGCCAGCTCACGACAGGGGACAGGGGGCGGTGAAGCTTTCTTT. It is translated as CASSRQGTGGGEAFF. Filled out from reference TRBV18 and TRBJ1-1, the complete variable domain reads NAGVMQNPRHLVRRRGQEARLRCSPMKGHSHVYWYRQLPEEGLKFMVYLQKENIIDESGMPKERFSAEFPKEGPSILRIQQVVRGDSAAYFCASSRQGTGGGEAFFGQGTRLTVV.

The CDR3 loop is CASSPGPYSNQPQHF. In DNA form, the CDR3 reads TGTGCCAGCAGCCCGGGTCCCTATAGCAATCAGCCCCAGCATTTT. V gene TRBV6-5 combines with J gene TRBJ1-5, with D unclear. The CDR3 length is 15 residues. The germline CDR1 and CDR2 sequences are MNHEY and SVGAGI. V was pared by 6 bases and J by 0 bases, with 12 bases between.

The chain recombines TRBV29-1 with TRBJ1-1; D perhaps matches TRBD1 (5 bases). Germline CDR1 reads SQVTM; CDR2 reads ANQGSEA. Trimming removed 4 bases from V and 2 bases from J, with 14 bases in between. The CDR3 has 14 residues. The CDR3 loop is CSVGQPRRNTEAFF. In nucleotides, the CDR3 is TGCAGCGTTGGACAGCCTCGGCGTAACACTGAAGCTTTCTTT.

The chain combines TRBV7-9 with TRBJ1-1, with TRBD1 matching 7 bases. This CDR3 is 15 amino acids long. Trimming removed 5 bases from V and 1 base from J; junction bases left unmatched: 7. Germline V gene sequence: CDR1 SEHNR, CDR2 FQNEAQ (reference sequence). CDR3 protein: CASSLQTGPNTEAFF. The CDR3, as DNA: TGTGCCAGCAGCCTCCAGACAGGGCCGAACACTGAAGCTTTCTTT. Filled out from reference TRBV7-9 and TRBJ1-1, the complete variable domain reads DTGVSQNPRHKITKRGQNVTFRCDPISEHNRLYWYRQTLGQGPEFLTYFQNEAQLEKSRLLSDRFSAERPKGSFSTLEIQRTEQGDSAMYLCASSLQTGPNTEAFFGQGTRLTVV.

The gene calls are TRBV30 and TRBJ1-6; D not certain. V lost 6 bases, J lost 10 bases, and 13 bases lay in between. Germline loops: CDR1 GTSNPN, CDR2 SVGIG (reference sequence). The CDR3 is 12 amino acids. CDR3 in amino acids: CACNMGGSPLHF. The CDR3 DNA reads TGTGCCTGCAACATGGGAGGGTCACCCCTCCACTTT.

This sequence joins TRBV7-2 and TRBJ1-1; D gene unclear. Looked up from germline, CDR1 is SGHTA and CDR2 is FQGNSA. This CDR3 spans 15 amino acids. The V end was cut by 3 bases, the J end by 3 bases, with 14 bases between. CDR3 amino acids: CASSFGGSRYTEAFF. Written as DNA, the CDR3 is TGTGCCAGCAGCTTTGGCGGGTCTCGATACACTGAAGCTTTCTTT.

This chain connects TRBV25-1 to TRBJ2-7; TRBD1 matches at 7 bases. V dropped 6 bases and J dropped 5; count of bases not matched to a gene: 10. There are 14 residues in the CDR3. CDR1 and CDR2 from the germline V gene are MGHDK and SYGVNS. This CDR3 is CASSNRQGRHEQYF. In DNA, the CDR3 is TGTGCCAGCAGCAATCGACAGGGTCGCCACGAGCAGTACTTC.

The chain links TRBV19 to TRBJ1-2; D is perhaps TRBD1 (6 bases). Germline-derived CDR1 and CDR2 are LNHDA and SQIVND (reference sequence). The V and J ends lost 7 bases and 0 bases respectively, with 21 bases between them. This CDR3 has 17 amino acids. The DNA for the CDR3 is TGTGCCAGTACCCTAAGGGGGACCCAAAGTTCTAACTATGGCTACACCTTC. Amino acid sequence: CASTLRGTQSSNYGYTF.

The chain recombines TRBV18 with TRBJ1-2, with 9 bases that match TRBD1. The V gene end was trimmed by 5 bases and the J gene end by 8 bases; junction bases not matched to a gene: 12. The V gene's germline CDR1 is KGHSH and CDR2 LQKENI. The CDR3 is made up of 15 amino acids. CDR3 sequence (DNA): TGTGCCAGCTCAGGACAGGGGCCCCGAGGATGGGGCTACACCTTC. It specifies CASSGQGPRGWGYTF.

In its sample, this clone was seen once. V usage is TRBV23-1 and J usage is TRBJ2-5, with TRBD2 matching 12 bases. TRBV23-1 is identified as an open reading frame with a role that is uncertain. The CDR3 extends over 16 amino acids. Unmatched junction bases numbered 14, after V lost 8 bases and J lost 7 bases. CDR3 sequence (DNA): TGCGCCAGCGGAAACGGACTAGCGGGGACCTGGGTGACCCAGTACTTC. Its protein is CASGNGLAGTWVTQYF.

The chain has TRBV27 and TRBJ2-3; 9 bases fit TRBD2. After removal of 3 bases from V and 6 bases from J, the junction contained 7 bases not matched to a gene. The CDR3 is made up of 15 amino acids. Germline V gene sequence: CDR1 MNHEY, CDR2 SMNVEV (reference sequence). CDR3 DNA: TGTGCCAGCAGTTTCCAAGGGCTAGCGGGGGATACGCAGTATTTT. The encoded protein is CASSFQGLAGDTQYF.

This rearrangement joins TRBV28 to TRBJ2-5, with TRBD1 as a possible D gene (6 bases). V lost 5 bases, J lost 5 bases, and 15 bases lay in between. The germline V gene has CDR1 MDHEN and CDR2 SYDVKM. The CDR3 contains 14 residues. The CDR3 DNA follows: TGTGCCAGCAGTCCCCTGGGGGCGGAGGAGACCCAGTACTTC. The encoded protein is CASSPLGAEETQYF. Using reference TRBV28 and TRBJ2-5 for the parts outside the CDR3, the full variable domain is DVKVTQSSRYLVKRTGEKVFLECVQDMDHENMFWYRQDPGLGLRLIYFSYDVKMKEKGDIPEGYSVSREKKERFSLILESASTNQTSMYLCASSPLGAEETQYFGPGTRLLVL.

CDR3 bases: TGTGCCAGCAGTGTACAGGGGGCGCGGGAAGCTTTCTTT. Its translation is CASSVQGAREAFF. The V and J genes are TRBV2 and TRBJ1-1; 9 nucleotides match TRBD1. Germline V gene data show CDR1 as SNHLY and CDR2 as FYNNEI. CDR3 length: 13 amino acids. With 4 bases clipped from V and 8 bases from J, the junction kept 5 bases outside the gene matches.

The chain uses TRBV5-1 and TRBJ1-4, with 7 bases lining up with TRBD1. Unmatched junction bases numbered 8, after V lost 0 bases and J lost 6 bases. The CDR3 is made up of 16 amino acids. CDR1 SGHRS and CDR2 YFSETQ come from the germline V gene. This CDR3 is CASSLERGPGYEKLFF. The CDR3 DNA reads TGCGCCAGCAGCTTGGAGAGGGGGCCGGGGTATGAAAAACTGTTTTTT.

The genes are TRBV2 and TRBJ2-1; 9 nucleotides align to TRBD2. Germline V gene lookup returns CDR1 SNHLY and CDR2 FYNNEI. V shed 4 bases, J shed 9 bases, and the junction held 10 bases outside the gene matches. The CDR3 extends over 15 amino acids. The CDR3 spells CASSAEAGGRIEQFF. The DNA for the CDR3 is TGTGCCAGCAGTGCTGAGGCGGGGGGGCGGATTGAGCAGTTCTTC.

The V and J genes are TRBV29-1 and TRBJ1-5; D is possibly TRBD1 (6 bases). Trimming cost V 5 bases and J 4 bases, with 15 bases left between them. CDR3 size: 14 residues. CDR1 is SQVTM, CDR2 ANQGSEA, per germline. For the CDR3, the DNA is TGCAGCGTTCGGGCCTTGGGGGCTAATCAGCCCCAGCATTTT. It is translated as CSVRALGANQPQHF.

CDR3 amino acids: CASSPPGQIQETQYF. For the CDR3, the DNA is TGTGCCAGCAGTCCTCCGGGACAGATACAAGAGACCCAGTACTTC. V is TRBV6-5 and J is TRBJ2-5, with TRBD1 matching over 7 bases. The CDR3 contains 15 residues. In germline, CDR1 is MNHEY, CDR2 SVGAGI. Trimming at V came to 5 bases and at J to 2 bases, leaving 8 bases not matched to a gene.

The V call is TRBV2, the J call TRBJ2-1, with D possibly TRBD2 on 5 matching bases. V lost 4 bases and J 10 bases, leaving 14 bases between the germline ends. CDR1 and CDR2 from the germline V gene are SNHLY and FYNNEI. The CDR3 spans 13 residues. The CDR3 DNA reads TGTGCCAGCAGTGGTGCCCGGGGTGCAGAGCAGTTCTTC. This encodes CASSGARGAEQFF.

As concerns this clone: Other nucleotide sequences from this sample produce the same CDR3. The chain combines TRBV30 with TRBJ1-5; unclear D gene. V dropped 2 bases and J dropped 3 bases, with 8 bases sitting between them. Germline CDR1 is GTSNPN and CDR2 is SVGIG (reference sequence). The CDR3 runs to 13 residues. In DNA form, the CDR3 reads TGTGCCTGGAGTAGCGGTGACAATCAGCCCCAGCATTTT. As protein: CAWSSGDNQPQHF.

The CDR3 protein is CASSVETGGISEAFF. CDR3 DNA: TGTGCCAGCAGCGTAGAGACAGGGGGGATATCTGAAGCTTTCTTT. J is TRBJ1-1 and V is TRBV9; 9 positions agree with TRBD1. The CDR3 sequence is 15 residues long. Unmatched junction bases numbered 6, after V lost 0 bases and J lost 6 bases. Germline V lookup: CDR1 SGDLS, CDR2 YYNGEE.

V gene TRBV30 combines with J gene TRBJ1-1; 7 nucleotides agree with TRBD1. This CDR3 contains 14 residues. The V segment lost 4 bases and the J segment 7 bases; nucleotides outside the gene matches: 12. Germline CDR1 is GTSNPN and CDR2 is SVGIG (reference sequence). CDR3 in DNA: TGTGCCTGGATCTGGCTAGGACAGGACCATGAAGCTTTCTTT. Its translation: CAWIWLGQDHEAFF.

This clone was detected once. This chain uses TRBV9 with TRBJ1-1; perhaps TRBD1 as D (6 bases). The CDR3 is made up of 16 amino acids. CDR1 SGDLS and CDR2 YYNGEE come from the germline V gene. Trimming took off 3 bases at V and 1 base at J, with 16 bases between the two ends. The CDR3 spells CASSADRGIRNTEAFF. CDR3 in DNA: TGTGCCAGCAGCGCCGATAGGGGGATTCGGAACACTGAAGCTTTCTTT.

This clone was seen a handful of times. The chain uses TRBV19 and TRBJ2-7; 8 nucleotides line up with TRBD2. CDR1 LNHDA and CDR2 SQIVND come from the germline V gene (reference sequence). J lost 6 bases, V lost 7 bases, and 17 bases had no gene match. The CDR3 is 16 amino acids. CDR3 coding DNA: TGTGCCAGTACCCTCCACCCGGGACTAGAGACGGGCGAGCAGTACTTC. This encodes CASTLHPGLETGEQYF.

The chain carries TRBV25-1 and TRBJ1-6, with no clear D. V was cut by 5 bases and J by 6 bases, with 8 bases left in between. Germline V CDR1 and CDR2: MGHDK, SYGVNS. The CDR3 consists of 13 residues. CDR3 sequence reads: CASSHSSNSPLHF. As DNA, the CDR3 is TGTGCCAGCAGTCACAGTAGTAATTCACCCCTCCACTTT.

The chain has TRBV6-2 or TRBV6-3 and TRBJ2-3, with 15 positions matching TRBD2. The CDR3 contains 20 residues. Germline CDR1 and CDR2: MNHEY and SVGEGT. The V gene end was trimmed by 6 bases and the J gene end by 0 bases; junction bases not matched to a gene: 13. The CDR3 DNA sequence: TGTGCCAGCAGCCCCCACCTCTTAGGACTAGCGGGGGGGAGCACAGATACGCAGTATTTT. This codes for CASSPHLLGLAGGSTDTQYF.

This chain uses TRBV27 with TRBJ2-1; 8 positions agree with TRBD1. Germline V CDR1 and CDR2: MNHEY, SMNVEV (reference sequence). Losses at the gene ends were 7 bases for V and 0 bases for J; bases not matched to a gene: 2. The CDR3 covers 14 residues. As DNA, the CDR3 is TGTGCCAGCAACACAGGGGGCTCCTACAATGAGCAGTTCTTC. Translated, it gives CASNTGGSYNEQFF.

The CDR3, as DNA: TGTGCCAGCACTGGGACTACCCGAGATACGCAGTATTTT. It encodes CASTGTTRDTQYF. The V and J genes are TRBV18 and TRBJ2-3; TRBD2 matches at 7 bases. The germline gives CDR1 KGHSH, CDR2 LQKENI. The CDR3 runs to 13 residues. V shed 8 bases and J 5 bases; nucleotides not matched to a gene: 7.

This clone was picked up one time. The V call is TRBV5-6, the J call TRBJ2-7, with a tentative D call TRBD2 (6 bases). CDR3 length: 15 residues. The germline V gene has CDR1 SGHDT and CDR2 YYEEEE. The V and J ends lost 4 bases and 5 bases respectively, with 19 bases between them. The CDR3 bases are TGTGCCAGCAGCCGTCTATTCCGGGGGTCGGACGAGCAGTACTTC. It specifies CASSRLFRGSDEQYF.

The V and J genes are TRBV19 and TRBJ1-5; possible D gene TRBD1, 6 bases. V was cut by 4 bases and J by 4 bases, with 14 bases left in between. CDR1 is LNHDA, CDR2 SQIVND, per germline (reference sequence). CDR3 length equals 15 residues. CDR3 in amino acids: CASSTYRAQNQPQHF. CDR3 nucleotides: TGTGCCAGTAGTACTTACAGGGCACAGAATCAGCCCCAGCATTTT.

On this clone itself: Other DNA variants within this sample encode the same CDR3. The chain recombines TRBV19 with TRBJ1-1; 7 positions agree with TRBD1. The CDR3 is 13 amino acids. The germline V gene has CDR1 LNHDA and CDR2 SQIVND (reference sequence). Trimming removed 6 bases from V and 4 bases from J; junction bases left unmatched: 5. As DNA, the CDR3 is TGTGCCAGTAGGGGACAGAGGAGCACTGAAGCTTTCTTT. Amino acids: CASRGQRSTEAFF.